This entry lists 3 T cell receptor beta chains sequenced from one sample in a study of beta chain features in type 1 diabetes. The study reverse transcribed the entire isolated RNA, so it sequenced expressed TCRB transcripts. Repertoires were generated with immunoSEQ multiplex PCR, while TCRdb's copy carries only in-frame clones and drops some. The sample holds about 180,000 clones, 10% to 15% seen once. Source material: central memory CD4+ T cells from blood. The receptor set was obtained from a woman under 30 in good health.

The rearrangement uses TRBV18 and TRBJ2-7, with 9 bases identical to TRBD1. J was trimmed by 6 bases and V by 5 bases; bases with no gene match: 8. The CDR3 is made up of 14 amino acids. Germline CDR1 and CDR2: KGHSH and LQKENI. CDR3 amino acids: CASSNSGQGREQYF. CDR3 in DNA: TGTGCCAGCTCAAATTCGGGACAGGGACGCGAGCAGTACTTC.

The sample holds a few counts of this clone. This chain uses TRBV15 with TRBJ2-5; 11 nucleotides agree with TRBD2. The tail of the sequence fits TRBJ2-7 better, so the J call may be wrong. Germline-derived CDR1 and CDR2 are LNHNV and YYDKDF (reference sequence). This CDR3 is built from 15 residues. Written as DNA, the CDR3 is TGTGCCACCAGTGATACTAGCGGGAGTCGCTACGAGCAGTACTTC. Amino acid sequence: CATSDTSGSRYEQYF.

The chain employs TRBV5-4 and TRBJ1-4; the match to TRBD1 covers 9 bases. Looked up from germline, CDR1 is SGHNT and CDR2 is YYREEE (reference sequence). The CDR3 is 16 amino acids. V dropped 2 bases and J dropped 5; count of bases not matched to a gene: 7. Here the CDR3 reads CASSLTGQGGNEKLFF. The CDR3 DNA follows: TGTGCCAGCAGCTTAACGGGACAGGGAGGGAATGAAAAACTGTTTTTT.